This T cell receptor beta chain was identified in a study of blood T cell repertoires in COVID-19. Across the whole study: Samples taken during acute and convalescent COVID-19 were collected in the United States, Italy and Spain. From T cells, B-cell-depleted T cells, or PBMCs came the material, which was cDNA or gDNA.

Original processing notes: Nucleated cell number was recorded as an estimate derived from reference gene primer amplification. Sequencing used immunoSEQ multiplex PCR; TCRdb keeps in-frame clones, though not all of them. V and J calls and clone size are those listed in that table; D and trimming were worked out from the DNA. The data contain about 160,000 clones, approximately 95% of them singletons. Followed longitudinally, the Seattle patients had been enrolled during active infection. Per the germline V gene, CDR1 is SEHNR and CDR2 is FQNEAQ (reference sequence). This CDR3 has 17 amino acids. Trimming removed 0 bases from V and 7 bases from J; junction bases left unmatched: 7.

The rearrangement links TRBV7-9 to TRBJ2-2; 11 nucleotides align to TRBD1. The sequence came from a woman aged 60-75 years with COVID-19, enrolled during active disease. The material sequenced was peripheral blood. The CDR3 nucleotides are TGTGCCAGCAGCTTAGCCCCGGGACAGGGGGATATCGGGGAGCTGTTTTTT. Translated, it gives CASSLAPGQGDIGELFF.